The entry below describes one T cell receptor beta chain. Its antigen is unknown. At survey level, the immunoSEQ assay was run in its v3.0 version. Clones were read by immunoSEQ multiplex PCR, and TCRdb kept only the in-frame ones, dropping some. The sample has about 40,000 clones; approximately 85% are singletons. The sample comes from a study of long-term antiretroviral therapy in people with HIV. Points from the study as a whole: The study collected no data on ART adherence, viral resistance or therapy changes.

Inclusion required at least two post-ART and at least one pre-ART PBMC samples. The CDR3 loop spans 14 amino acids. Trimming shortened V by 2 bases and J by 8 bases, and 15 bases separated the two germline ends. CDR1 and CDR2 from the germline V gene are SQVTM and ANQGSEA. The specimen was unsorted PBMCs, collected 3.1 years after starting antiretroviral therapy. This rearrangement joins TRBV29-1 to TRBJ1-4, with a weak D call TRBD1 (6 bases). The sequence came from a woman aged 50 to 60 with HIV. Here the CDR3 DNA reads TGCAGCGTTGAACTCGCGGGGGCTGGAGAAAAACTGTTTTTT. It encodes CSVELAGAGEKLFF.